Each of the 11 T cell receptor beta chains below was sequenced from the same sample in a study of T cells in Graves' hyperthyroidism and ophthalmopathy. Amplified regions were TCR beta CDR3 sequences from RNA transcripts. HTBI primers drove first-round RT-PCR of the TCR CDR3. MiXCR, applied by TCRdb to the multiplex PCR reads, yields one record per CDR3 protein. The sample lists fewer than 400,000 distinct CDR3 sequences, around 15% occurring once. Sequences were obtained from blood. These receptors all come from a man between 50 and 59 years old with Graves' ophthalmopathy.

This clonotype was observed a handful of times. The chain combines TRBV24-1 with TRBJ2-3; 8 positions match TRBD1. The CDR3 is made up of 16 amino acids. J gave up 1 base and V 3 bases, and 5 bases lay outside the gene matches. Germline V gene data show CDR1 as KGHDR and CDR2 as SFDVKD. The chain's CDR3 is CATSDRPDRGTDTQYF. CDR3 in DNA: TGTGCCACCAGTGATCGCCCGGACAGGGGCACAGATACGCAGTATTTT.

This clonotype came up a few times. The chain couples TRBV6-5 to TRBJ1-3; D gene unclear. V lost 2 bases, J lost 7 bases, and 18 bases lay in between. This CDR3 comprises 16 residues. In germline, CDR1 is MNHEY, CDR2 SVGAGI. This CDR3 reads CASSYPISGVGNTIYF. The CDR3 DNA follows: TGTGCCAGCAGTTACCCAATATCTGGGGTAGGGAACACCATATATTTT.

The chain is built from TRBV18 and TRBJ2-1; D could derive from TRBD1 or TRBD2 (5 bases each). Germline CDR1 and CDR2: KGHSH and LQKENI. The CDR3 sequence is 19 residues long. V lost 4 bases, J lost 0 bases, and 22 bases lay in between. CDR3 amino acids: CASSRGPFEPRSSYNEQFF. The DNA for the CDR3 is TGTGCCAGCTCACGGGGACCCTTCGAGCCAAGGAGCTCCTACAATGAGCAGTTCTTC.

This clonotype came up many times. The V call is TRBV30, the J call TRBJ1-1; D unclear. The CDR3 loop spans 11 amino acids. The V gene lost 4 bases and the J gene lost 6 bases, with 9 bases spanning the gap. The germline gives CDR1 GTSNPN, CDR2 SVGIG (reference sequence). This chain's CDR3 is CAWMKAAEAFF. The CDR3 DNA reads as TGTGCCTGGATGAAGGCCGCTGAAGCTTTCTTT.

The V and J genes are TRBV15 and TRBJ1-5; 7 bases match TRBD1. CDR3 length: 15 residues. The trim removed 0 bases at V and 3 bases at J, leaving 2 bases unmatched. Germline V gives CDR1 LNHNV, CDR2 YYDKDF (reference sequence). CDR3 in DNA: TGTGCCACCAGCAGAGACGGGACAGTCAATCAGCCCCAGCATTTT. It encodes CATSRDGTVNQPQHF.

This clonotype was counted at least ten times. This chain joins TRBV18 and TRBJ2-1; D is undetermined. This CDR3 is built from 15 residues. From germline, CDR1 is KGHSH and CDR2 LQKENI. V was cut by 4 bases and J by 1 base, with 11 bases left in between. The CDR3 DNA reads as TGTGCCAGCTCACTGCTAGTCTTATCCTACAATGAGCAGTTCTTC. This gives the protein CASSLLVLSYNEQFF.

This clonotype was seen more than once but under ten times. CDR3 DNA: TGTGCCAGCAGTGGGGAGCCCCCCCGAGCTATTGGGGAGCTGTTTTTT. Translating gives CASSGEPPRAIGELFF. This chain connects TRBV28 to TRBJ2-2; D may be TRBD2 (5 bases). Germline assignment: CDR1 MDHEN and CDR2 SYDVKM. Trimming left V 5 bases short and J 8 bases short, with 21 bases between. This CDR3 comprises 16 residues.

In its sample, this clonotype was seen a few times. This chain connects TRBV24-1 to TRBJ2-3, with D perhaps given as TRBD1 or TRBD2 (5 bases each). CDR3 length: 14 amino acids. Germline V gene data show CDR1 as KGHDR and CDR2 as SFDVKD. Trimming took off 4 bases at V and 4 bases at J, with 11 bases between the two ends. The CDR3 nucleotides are TGTGCCACCAGTGAGTCACGGGGCCCAGATACGCAGTATTTT. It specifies CATSESRGPDTQYF.

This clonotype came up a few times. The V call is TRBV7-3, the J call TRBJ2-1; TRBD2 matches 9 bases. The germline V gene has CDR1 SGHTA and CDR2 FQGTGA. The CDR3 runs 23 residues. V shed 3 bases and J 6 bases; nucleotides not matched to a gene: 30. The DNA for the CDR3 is TGTGCCAGCAGCTTTACCGAGGCCCGAAGGGGACGTGGGGCGGGAGGGCCCGGCAATGAGCAGTTCTTC. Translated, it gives CASSFTEARRGRGAGGPGNEQFF. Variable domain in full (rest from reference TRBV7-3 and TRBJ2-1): GAGVSQTPSNKVTEKGKYVELRCDPISGHTALYWYRQSLGQGPEFLIYFQGTGAADDSGLPNDRFFAVRPEGSVSTLKIQRTERGDSAVYLCASSFTEARRGRGAGGPGNEQFFGPGTRLTVL.

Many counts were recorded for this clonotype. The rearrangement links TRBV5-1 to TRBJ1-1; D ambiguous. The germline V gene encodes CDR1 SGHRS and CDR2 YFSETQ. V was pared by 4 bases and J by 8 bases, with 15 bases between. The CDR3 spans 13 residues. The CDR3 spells CASSVDGPGEAFF. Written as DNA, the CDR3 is TGCGCCAGCAGCGTGGACGGACCGGGGGAAGCTTTCTTT. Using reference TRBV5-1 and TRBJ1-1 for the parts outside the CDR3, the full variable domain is KAGVTQTPRYLIKTRGQQVTLSCSPISGHRSVSWYQQTPGQGLQFLFEYFSETQRNKGNFPGRFSGRQFSNSRSEMNVSTLELGDSALYLCASSVDGPGEAFFGQGTRLTVV.

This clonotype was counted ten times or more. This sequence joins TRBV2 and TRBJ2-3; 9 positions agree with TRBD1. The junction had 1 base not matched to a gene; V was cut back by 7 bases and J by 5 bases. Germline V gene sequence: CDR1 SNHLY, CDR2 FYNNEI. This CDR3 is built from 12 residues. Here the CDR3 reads CASKTGGDTQYF. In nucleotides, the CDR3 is TGTGCCAGCAAGACAGGGGGAGATACGCAGTATTTT.